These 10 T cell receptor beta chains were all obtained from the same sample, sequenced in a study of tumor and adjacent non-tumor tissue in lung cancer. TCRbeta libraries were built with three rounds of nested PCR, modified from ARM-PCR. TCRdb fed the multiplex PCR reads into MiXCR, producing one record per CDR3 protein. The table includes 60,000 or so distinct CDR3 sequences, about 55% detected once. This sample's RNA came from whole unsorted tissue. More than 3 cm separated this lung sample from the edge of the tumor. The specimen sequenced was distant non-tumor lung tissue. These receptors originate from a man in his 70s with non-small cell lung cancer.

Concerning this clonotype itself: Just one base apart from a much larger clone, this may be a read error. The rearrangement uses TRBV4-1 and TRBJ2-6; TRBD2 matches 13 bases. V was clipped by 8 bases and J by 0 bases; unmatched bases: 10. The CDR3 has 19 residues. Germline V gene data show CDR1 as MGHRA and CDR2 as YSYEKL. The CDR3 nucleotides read TGCGCCAGCGGCCGCACCGGGACTAGCGGGATCTCTGGGGCCAACGTCCTGACTTTC. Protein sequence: CASGRTGTSGISGANVLTF.

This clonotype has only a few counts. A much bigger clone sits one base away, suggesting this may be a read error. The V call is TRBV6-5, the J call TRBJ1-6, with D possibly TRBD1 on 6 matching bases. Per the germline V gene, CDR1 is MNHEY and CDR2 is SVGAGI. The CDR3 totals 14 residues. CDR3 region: CASIYEGVGSPLHF. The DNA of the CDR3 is TGTGCCAGCATTTACGAGGGGGTGGGTTCACCCCTCCACTTT.

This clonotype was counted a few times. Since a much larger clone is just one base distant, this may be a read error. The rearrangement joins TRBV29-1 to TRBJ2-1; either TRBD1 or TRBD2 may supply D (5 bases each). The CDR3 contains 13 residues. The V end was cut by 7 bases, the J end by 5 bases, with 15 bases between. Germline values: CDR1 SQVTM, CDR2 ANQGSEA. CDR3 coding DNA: TGCAGCGGACGGCTGGGACCAAACAATGAGCAGTTCTTC. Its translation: CSGRLGPNNEQFF.

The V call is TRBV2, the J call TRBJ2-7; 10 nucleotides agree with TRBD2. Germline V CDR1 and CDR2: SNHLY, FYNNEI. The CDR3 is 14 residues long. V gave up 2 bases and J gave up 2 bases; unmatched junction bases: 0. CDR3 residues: CASSETSGTYEQYF. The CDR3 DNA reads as TGTGCCAGCAGTGAAACTAGCGGGACCTACGAGCAGTACTTC.

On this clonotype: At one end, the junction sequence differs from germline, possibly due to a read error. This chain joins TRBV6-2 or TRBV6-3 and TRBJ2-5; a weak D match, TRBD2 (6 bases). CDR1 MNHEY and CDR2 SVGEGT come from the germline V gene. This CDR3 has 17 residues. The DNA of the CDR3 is TGTGCCACCAGTTACTCGATCCCGCTGGGGGGTCAAGAGACCCAGTACTTC. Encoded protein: CATSYSIPLGGQETQYF.

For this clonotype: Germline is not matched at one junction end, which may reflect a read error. CDR3 region: CARSLCGTSLETQYF. The CDR3 DNA is TGTGCCAGAAGCTTATGTGGGACTAGCCTAGAGACCCAGTACTTC. The V and J genes are TRBV11-2 and TRBJ2-5; TRBD2 matches 9 bases. Germline values: CDR1 SGHAT, CDR2 FQNNGV. This CDR3 has 15 amino acids. The full variable domain, in which reference TRBV11-2 and TRBJ2-5 provide the parts outside the CDR3, is EAGVAQSPRYKIIEKRQSVAFWCNPISGHATLYWYQQILGQGPKLLIQFQNNGVVDDSQLPKDRFSAERLKGVDSTLKIQPAKLEDSAVYLCARSLCGTSLETQYFGPGTRLLVL.

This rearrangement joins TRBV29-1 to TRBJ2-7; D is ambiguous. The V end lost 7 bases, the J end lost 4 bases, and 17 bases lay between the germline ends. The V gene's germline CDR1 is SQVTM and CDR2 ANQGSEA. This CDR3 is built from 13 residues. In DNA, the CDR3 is TGCAGCGCCAAAGTGTGGCAGTCTTACGAGCAGTACTTC. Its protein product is CSAKVWQSYEQYF.

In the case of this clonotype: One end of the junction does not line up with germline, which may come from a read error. This CDR3 reads CAGSLLAEVNNDQFF. In DNA, the CDR3 is TGTGCCGGCAGCCTTCTAGCGGAGGTTAACAATGATCAGTTCTTC. The V and J genes are TRBV11-3 and TRBJ2-1; 7 bases line up with TRBD2. CDR1 and CDR2 (germline): SGHNT, YENEEA. The CDR3 has 15 residues.

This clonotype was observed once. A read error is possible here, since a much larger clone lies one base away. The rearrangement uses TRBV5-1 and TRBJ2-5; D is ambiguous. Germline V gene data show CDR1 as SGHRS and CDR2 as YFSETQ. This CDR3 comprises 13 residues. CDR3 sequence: CASNLEPAETQYF. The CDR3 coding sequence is TGCGCCAGCAACTTGGAGCCGGCGGAGACCCAGTACTTC.

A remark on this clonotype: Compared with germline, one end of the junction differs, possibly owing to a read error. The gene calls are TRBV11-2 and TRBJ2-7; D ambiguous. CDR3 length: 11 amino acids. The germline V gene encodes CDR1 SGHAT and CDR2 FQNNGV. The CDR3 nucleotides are TGTGTCAGCAGCTTGTGGGCCGAGCAGTACTTC. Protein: CVSSLWAEQYF.